These 3 T cell receptor beta chains share one sample of origin, sequenced in a study of shared clonotypes between healthy human individuals. Sequenced by immunoSEQ multiplex PCR; TCRdb stores in-frame clones only, minus some. The data show roughly 1,800,000 clones, around 96% seen once. Naive CD8 cells lacked CD45RO and underwent positive selection for CCR7, leaving out terminally differentiated effector memory CD45RA+ cells. Material for sequencing was naive CD8+ T cells sorted from blood. The receptors come from a man between 18 and 35 years old in good health.

The chain couples TRBV7-8 to TRBJ2-1; 9 bases agree with TRBD2. The ends lost 5 bases at V and 4 bases at J; junction bases unmatched: 9. CDR1 and CDR2 from the germline V gene are SGHVS and FQNEAQ. CDR3 length: 16 residues. In DNA form, the CDR3 reads TGTGCCAGCAGCCTTCGAGGACTAGCGATTTACAATGAGCAGTTCTTC. This encodes CASSLRGLAIYNEQFF.

The chain is built from TRBV19 and TRBJ2-1; D may be TRBD2 (5 bases). Germline V gene sequence: CDR1 LNHDA, CDR2 SQIVND (reference sequence). CDR3 length: 13 amino acids. V was pared by 1 base and J by 7 bases, with 8 bases between. The CDR3 DNA reads as TGTGCCAGTAGTATAGTACGGGGAAATGAGCAGTTCTTC. Its translation is CASSIVRGNEQFF.

This clone was counted a single time. The J gene is TRBJ2-5, the V gene TRBV11-2; 8 bases fit TRBD2. The CDR3 consists of 15 residues. V dropped 3 bases and J dropped 4; count of bases not matched to a gene: 7. CDR1 and CDR2 (germline): SGHAT, FQNNGV. The CDR3: CASSFSEAGVETQYF. CDR3 in DNA: TGTGCCAGCAGCTTCTCTGAAGCGGGAGTAGAGACCCAGTACTTC.